This passage covers 16 T cell receptor beta chains from one sample sequenced in a study of pediatric ulcerative colitis. The rectum was sampled with one to two pinch biopsies at colonoscopy. Profiling relied on immunoSEQ multiplex PCR, and the TCRdb table lists in-frame clones only, not all of them. The table shows tens of thousands of clones, with 73% occurring only once. Sequenced: gut tissue. These receptors were collected from a boy aged 5-17 years with moderate ulcerative colitis.

This clone was seen only once. Germline is not matched at one junction end, which may reflect a read error. V and J are TRBV18 and TRBJ2-5, with 9 bases identical to TRBD2. The CDR3 has 12 amino acids. Germline lookup yields CDR1 KGHSH and CDR2 LQKENI. The CDR3 DNA reads TGTGCCAGCTCTCCACTAGCGGGCGGCAGCTACTTC. Translated, it gives CASSPLAGGSYF.

The chain links TRBV7-3 to TRBJ2-2, with D perhaps TRBD1 or TRBD2 (6 bases each). The CDR3 totals 16 residues. Germline lookup yields CDR1 SGHTA and CDR2 FQGTGA. Deletions cut 4 bases from V and 4 bases from J, with 16 bases between. The DNA of the CDR3 is TGTGCCAGCAGCTGGGTACCCGGGGGCGGCACCGGGGAGCTGTTTTTT. It is translated as CASSWVPGGGTGELFF.

This clone has just a few counts. This rearrangement joins TRBV27 to TRBJ2-2; D gene ambiguous. The CDR3 length is 13 residues. With 1 base removed from V and 5 bases from J, the gap between germline ends came to 5 bases. The germline V gene encodes CDR1 MNHEY and CDR2 SMNVEV (reference sequence). The chain's CDR3 is CASSLFGTGELFF. The DNA of the CDR3 is TGTGCCAGCAGTTTATTTGGGACCGGGGAGCTGTTTTTT.

This clone has more than one count but fewer than ten. CDR3 sequence (DNA): TGTGCCAGCAGCCGTAATATTGGAAACACCATATATTTT. It codes for CASSRNIGNTIYF. The gene calls are TRBV7-9 and TRBJ1-3; D remains unclear. Germline V CDR1 and CDR2: SEHNR, FQNEAQ (reference sequence). With 5 bases removed from V and 3 bases from J, the gap between germline ends came to 8 bases. The CDR3 sequence is 13 residues long.

The chain joins TRBV5-1 to TRBJ1-5; perhaps TRBD1 as D (6 bases). The length of the CDR3 is 14 residues. From germline, CDR1 is SGHRS and CDR2 YFSETQ. Trimming stripped 4 bases from V and 4 bases from J, with 12 bases between. The CDR3, as DNA: TGCGCCAGCAGCCCGGACAGCTATAATCAGCCCCAGCATTTT. This codes for CASSPDSYNQPQHF. Full variable domain (missing parts from reference TRBV5-1 and TRBJ1-5): KAGVTQTPRYLIKTRGQQVTLSCSPISGHRSVSWYQQTPGQGLQFLFEYFSETQRNKGNFPGRFSGRQFSNSRSEMNVSTLELGDSALYLCASSPDSYNQPQHFGDGTRLSIL.

The chain combines TRBV2 with TRBJ1-3; possible D gene TRBD1, 6 bases. The CDR3 is made up of 14 amino acids. The germline gives CDR1 SNHLY, CDR2 FYNNEI. Trimming took 4 bases from V and 4 from J, leaving 11 bases between them. CDR3 protein: CASSATGAGNTIYF. The CDR3, as DNA: TGTGCCAGCAGTGCTACGGGGGCAGGAAACACCATATATTTT.

The rearrangement uses TRBV4-2 and TRBJ2-3, with D possibly being TRBD1 (6 bases). CDR3 length equals 17 residues. Per germline, CDR1 LGHNA and CDR2 YNFKEQ. Trimming shortened V by 4 bases and J by 1 base, and 18 bases separated the two germline ends. CDR3 nucleotides: TGTGCCAGCAGCCCACGACAGGACCTGGGTGGCACAGATACGCAGTATTTT. Protein sequence: CASSPRQDLGGTDTQYF.

This clone has a handful of counts. The chain couples TRBV6-5 to TRBJ2-4; the D call may be TRBD1 or TRBD2 (5 bases each). Between the trimmed V and J ends, which lost 6 bases and 7 bases, there was a span of 19 bases. This CDR3 contains 15 residues. Germline V gene lookup returns CDR1 MNHEY and CDR2 SVGAGI. CDR3 nucleotide sequence: TGTGCCAGCAGACCCGGGACCTCTGGCAGCAACATTCAGTACTTC. This encodes CASRPGTSGSNIQYF.

The chain employs TRBV19 and TRBJ2-7, with 10 positions matching TRBD1. This CDR3 has 14 amino acids. Trimming took 6 bases from V and 3 from J; bases not matched to a gene: 5. The germline V gene has CDR1 LNHDA and CDR2 SQIVND (reference sequence). Written as DNA, the CDR3 is TGTGCCAGTAGCCAAGGGACAGGGGTCTACGAGCAGTACTTC. Its translation: CASSQGTGVYEQYF.

This clone was detected a few times. The chain links TRBV2 to TRBJ1-4; D gene unclear. The germline V gene encodes CDR1 SNHLY and CDR2 FYNNEI. V dropped 3 bases and J dropped 1 base, with 9 bases sitting between them. The CDR3 spans 15 residues. CDR3 DNA: TGTGCCAGCAGTGATCCGGGTCGAACTAATGAAAAACTGTTTTTT. Encoded protein: CASSDPGRTNEKLFF. Combining the CDR3 with reference TRBV2 and TRBJ1-4 gives the whole variable domain EPEVTQTPSHQVTQMGQEVILRCVPISNHLYFYWYRQILGQKVEFLVSFYNNEISEKSEIFDDQFSVERPDGSNFTLKIRSTKLEDSAMYFCASSDPGRTNEKLFFGSGTQLSVL.

V is TRBV11-3 and J is TRBJ2-7; 12 nucleotides agree with TRBD2. J lost 4 bases, V lost 1 base, and 8 bases had no gene match. Germline V CDR1 and CDR2: SGHNT, YENEEA. The CDR3 length is 17 residues. CDR3 sequence reads: CASSLVSTSGGKYEQYF. DNA of the CDR3: TGTGCCAGCAGCTTAGTATCCACTAGCGGGGGGAAGTACGAGCAGTACTTC. Using reference TRBV11-3 and TRBJ2-7 for the parts outside the CDR3, the full variable domain is EAGVVQSPRYKIIEKKQPVAFWCNPISGHNTLYWYLQNLGQGPELLIRYENEEAVDDSQLPKDRFSAERLKGVDSTLKIQPAELGDSAVYLCASSLVSTSGGKYEQYFGPGTRLTVT.

The chain uses TRBV18 and TRBJ1-3, with no clear D. This CDR3 has 15 residues. Looked up from germline, CDR1 is KGHSH and CDR2 is LQKENI. Between the trimmed V and J ends, which lost 6 bases and 0 bases, there was a span of 12 bases. CDR3 bases: TGTGCCAGCTCCCGGGGTCGCAGCTCTGGAAACACCATATATTTT. Translation: CASSRGRSSGNTIYF.

The chain combines TRBV28 with TRBJ2-7, with 10 bases fitting TRBD1. CDR3 size: 14 residues. Germline lookup yields CDR1 MDHEN and CDR2 SYDVKM. With 5 bases clipped from V and 9 bases from J, the junction kept 10 bases outside the gene matches. CDR3 protein: CASSQPPGQGMQYF. The CDR3 DNA reads as TGTGCCAGCAGTCAGCCCCCGGGACAGGGGATGCAGTACTTC.

The rearrangement links TRBV6-6 to TRBJ1-4, with no clear D. V gave up 6 bases and J gave up 3 bases, with 11 bases separating them. CDR1 MNHNY and CDR2 SVGAGI come from the germline V gene (reference sequence). The CDR3 runs to 14 residues. CDR3 bases: TGTGCCAGCAGCCAGACATGGGCTAATGAAAAACTGTTTTTT. It translates to CASSQTWANEKLFF.

This chain links TRBV27 with TRBJ2-7; 7 bases are shared with TRBD2. There are 15 residues in the CDR3. CDR1 MNHEY and CDR2 SMNVEV come from the germline V gene (reference sequence). With 2 bases clipped from V and 4 bases from J, the junction kept 8 bases outside the gene matches. The CDR3 reads CASSLGGGVYYEQYF. In DNA form, the CDR3 reads TGTGCCAGCAGTTTAGGCGGGGGAGTATATTACGAGCAGTACTTC.

CDR3: CASSLGRVPSHTDTQYF. CDR3 DNA sequence: TGCGCCAGCAGCTTGGGGCGGGTTCCCTCCCACACAGATACGCAGTATTTT. The chain employs TRBV5-1 and TRBJ2-3; possible D gene TRBD2, 5 bases. This CDR3 is built from 17 residues. The V end lost 0 bases, the J end lost 2 bases, and 16 bases lay between the germline ends. The germline V gene encodes CDR1 SGHRS and CDR2 YFSETQ.